Following are 8 T cell receptor beta chains from one sample sequenced in a study of T cells in Graves' hyperthyroidism and ophthalmopathy. There were TCR beta CDR3 regions amplified from RNA transcripts. The TCR CDR3 first-round RT-PCR relied on the HTBI primer set. Each CDR3 protein is one row after TCRdb ran MiXCR on the multiplex PCR reads. The table has 300,000 or so distinct CDR3 sequences, 20% to 25% seen once. The sequencing sample was made of blood. These receptors came from a woman aged 45-65 years with Graves' hyperthyroidism.

This clonotype has more than one count but fewer than ten. V is TRBV2 and J is TRBJ1-2; unclear D gene. This CDR3 spans 9 amino acids. Trimming left V 4 bases short and J 7 bases short, with 1 base between. Germline CDR1 reads SNHLY; CDR2 reads FYNNEI. The CDR3 region is CASSGGYTF. Here the CDR3 DNA reads TGTGCCAGCAGTGGTGGCTACACCTTC.

This clonotype was picked up a small number of times. The chain links TRBV19 to TRBJ1-2, with a weak D call TRBD1 (6 bases). Trimming took off 7 bases at V and 4 bases at J, with 10 bases between the two ends. The CDR3 runs 12 residues. Germline loops: CDR1 LNHDA, CDR2 SQIVND (reference sequence). The CDR3 bases are TGTGCCAGTAAGACAGGACTCTATGGCTACACCTTC. It specifies CASKTGLYGYTF.

This clonotype was observed a few times. The chain couples TRBV19 to TRBJ1-5; D unresolved. CDR3 size: 13 residues. Per germline, CDR1 LNHDA and CDR2 SQIVND (reference sequence). V was pared by 5 bases and J by 7 bases, with 12 bases between. The CDR3 region has the DNA TGTGCCAGTAGTCCGGACGGTTGGCAGCCCCAGCATTTT. Its translation is CASSPDGWQPQHF.

This clonotype occurred many times. The chain combines TRBV5-1 with TRBJ1-2, with 7 nucleotides matching TRBD1. Trimming cost V 3 bases and J 0 bases; bases outside gene matches: 8. CDR3 length: 16 residues. Germline CDR1 is SGHRS and CDR2 is YFSETQ. CDR3 sequence (DNA): TGCGCCAGCAGCTCGAATCGGGACAGTACTAACTATGGCTACACCTTC. Translated, it gives CASSSNRDSTNYGYTF.

This clonotype was counted ten times or more. The chain joins TRBV28 to TRBJ2-7; 7 bases are a match to TRBD1. CDR3 length: 14 amino acids. Germline lookup yields CDR1 MDHEN and CDR2 SYDVKM. With 4 bases clipped from V and 3 bases from J, the junction kept 6 bases outside the gene matches. This chain's CDR3 is CASSSITGDYEQYF. Here the CDR3 DNA reads TGTGCCAGCAGTTCCATCACAGGGGACTACGAGCAGTACTTC.

This clonotype was recorded many times. The chain has TRBV28 and TRBJ1-3; D is possibly TRBD1 (5 bases). Germline values: CDR1 MDHEN, CDR2 SYDVKM. CDR3 length equals 12 residues. V lost 5 bases and J 7 bases, leaving 9 bases between the germline ends. The CDR3 protein is CASSSRQNTIYF. Written as DNA, the CDR3 is TGTGCCAGCAGTAGCCGACAGAACACCATATATTTT.

This clonotype has at least ten counts. The chain couples TRBV29-1 to TRBJ2-5, with TRBD2 matching over 7 bases. The length of the CDR3 is 14 residues. The germline CDR1 and CDR2 sequences are SQVTM and ANQGSEA. V was clipped by 3 bases and J by 4 bases; unmatched bases: 8. The CDR3 DNA reads as TGCAGCGTTGATGGGGAGGGAGGAGGAGAGACCCAGTACTTC. Translation: CSVDGEGGGETQYF.

This clonotype was observed at least ten times. This chain uses TRBV30 with TRBJ2-1; weak D call: TRBD1 (6 bases). Trimming stripped 2 bases from V and 5 bases from J, with 10 bases between. Germline CDR1 is GTSNPN and CDR2 is SVGIG (reference sequence). The CDR3 extends over 13 amino acids. Here the CDR3 DNA reads TGTGCCTGGAGTTTATACAGGGACAATGAGCAGTTCTTC. This sequence encodes CAWSLYRDNEQFF. The whole variable domain, remainder taken from reference TRBV30 and TRBJ2-1, is SQTIHQWPATLVQPVGSPLSLECTVEGTSNPNLYWYRQAAGRGLQLLFYSVGIGQISSEVPQNLSASRPQDRQFILSSKKLLLSDSGFYLCAWSLYRDNEQFFGPGTRLTVL.